This T cell receptor (beta chain) was captured by sequencing in a study of chemoradiotherapy in HPV16-positive cancers. V lost 2 bases, J lost 5 bases, and 11 bases lay in between. Germline V gene data show CDR1 as SGHKS and CDR2 as YYEKEE (reference sequence). The CDR3 loop spans 14 amino acids. Findings and limits, study-wide: For HPV16-positive patients, expanding HPV-responsive T cells associated with longer recurrence-free survival. Non-HPV-specific T cells did not expand in tumors during treatment, whereas candidate HPV-specific clones and E7-related motifs did.

This clone is a singleton in its sample. Its target is unknown. Assay used: immunoSEQ multiplex PCR; TCRdb lists only in-frame clones, some missing. The sample has about 4,800 clones; around nine tenths are singletons. This TCR was sampled from a human donor with HPV-associated anogenital cancer. The gene calls are TRBV5-5 and TRBJ2-1; the D gene is possibly TRBD1 (6 bases). The input for sequencing was tumor tissue, taken from a patient who underwent chemoradiotherapy. The CDR3 DNA reads TGTGCCAGCAGCTTCTGGACAGTCCACAATGAGCAGTTCTTC. Its protein product is CASSFWTVHNEQFF.